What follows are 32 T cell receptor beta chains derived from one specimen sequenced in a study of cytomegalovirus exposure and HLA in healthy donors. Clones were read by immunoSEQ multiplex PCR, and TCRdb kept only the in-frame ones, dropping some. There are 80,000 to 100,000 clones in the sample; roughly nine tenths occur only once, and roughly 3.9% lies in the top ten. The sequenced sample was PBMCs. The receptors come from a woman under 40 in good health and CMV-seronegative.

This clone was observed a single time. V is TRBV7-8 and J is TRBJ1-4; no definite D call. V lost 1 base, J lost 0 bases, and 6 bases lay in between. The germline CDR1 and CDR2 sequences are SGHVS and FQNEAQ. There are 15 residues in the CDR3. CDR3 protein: CASSLDGTTNEKLFF. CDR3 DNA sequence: TGTGCCAGCAGCTTAGACGGTACAACTAATGAAAAACTGTTTTTT.

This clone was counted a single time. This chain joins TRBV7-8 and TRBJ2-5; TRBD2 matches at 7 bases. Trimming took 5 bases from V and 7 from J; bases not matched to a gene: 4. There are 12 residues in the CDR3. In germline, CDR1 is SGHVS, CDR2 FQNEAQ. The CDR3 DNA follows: TGTGCCAGCAGCCCTAGCGGCGTGACCCAGTACTTC. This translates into CASSPSGVTQYF.

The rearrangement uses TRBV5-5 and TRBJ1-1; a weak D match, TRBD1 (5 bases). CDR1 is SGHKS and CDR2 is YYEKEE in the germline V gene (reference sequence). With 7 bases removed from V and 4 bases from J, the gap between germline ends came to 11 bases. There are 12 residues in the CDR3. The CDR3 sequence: CASHLGPTEAFF. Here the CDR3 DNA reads TGTGCCAGCCACTTGGGGCCCACTGAAGCTTTCTTT.

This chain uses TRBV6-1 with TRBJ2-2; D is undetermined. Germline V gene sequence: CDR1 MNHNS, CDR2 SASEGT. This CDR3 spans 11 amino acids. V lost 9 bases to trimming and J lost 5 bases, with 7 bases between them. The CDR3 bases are TGTGCCAGTTCAGTTACCGGGGAGCTGTTTTTT. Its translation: CASSVTGELFF.

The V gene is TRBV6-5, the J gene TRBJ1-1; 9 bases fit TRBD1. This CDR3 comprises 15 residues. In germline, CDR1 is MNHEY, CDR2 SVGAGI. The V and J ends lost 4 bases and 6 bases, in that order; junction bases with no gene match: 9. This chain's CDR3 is CASSSWDRARSEAFF. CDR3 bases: TGTGCCAGCAGTTCGTGGGACAGGGCTCGCTCTGAAGCTTTCTTT.

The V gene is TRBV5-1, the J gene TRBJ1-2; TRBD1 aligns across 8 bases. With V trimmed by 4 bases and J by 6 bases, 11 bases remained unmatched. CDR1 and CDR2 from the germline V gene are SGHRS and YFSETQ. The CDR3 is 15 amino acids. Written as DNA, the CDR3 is TGCGCCAGCAGCCAGATCGGACAGGGTGGAAATGGCTACACCTTC. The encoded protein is CASSQIGQGGNGYTF.

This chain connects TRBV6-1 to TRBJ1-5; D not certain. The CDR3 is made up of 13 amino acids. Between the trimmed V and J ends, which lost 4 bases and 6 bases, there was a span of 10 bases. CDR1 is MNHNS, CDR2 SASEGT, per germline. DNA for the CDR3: TGTGCCAGCAGTGGTGCGGTGGCTCAGCCCCAGCATTTT. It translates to CASSGAVAQPQHF.

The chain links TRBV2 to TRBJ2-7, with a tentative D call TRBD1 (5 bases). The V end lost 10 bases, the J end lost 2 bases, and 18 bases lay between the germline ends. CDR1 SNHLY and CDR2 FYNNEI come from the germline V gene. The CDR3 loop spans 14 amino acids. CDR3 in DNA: TGTGCCACCAAAGCAGGGATTTCTACCTACGAGCAGTACTTC. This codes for CATKAGISTYEQYF. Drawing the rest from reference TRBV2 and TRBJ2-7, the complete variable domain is EPEVTQTPSHQVTQMGQEVILRCVPISNHLYFYWYRQILGQKVEFLVSFYNNEISEKSEIFDDQFSVERPDGSNFTLKIRSTKLEDSAMYFCATKAGISTYEQYFGPGTRLTVT.

The CDR3 DNA reads as TGTGCCAGTGGACTAGCGGGAGTCCATGAGCAGTTCTTC. Protein product: CASGLAGVHEQFF. The rearrangement uses TRBV19 and TRBJ2-1; 13 nucleotides align to TRBD2. The V gene end was trimmed by 8 bases and the J gene end by 8 bases; junction bases not matched to a gene: 3. Germline CDR1 reads LNHDA; CDR2 reads SQIVND (reference sequence). The length of the CDR3 is 13 residues. Full variable domain (rest looked up from reference TRBV19 and TRBJ2-1): DGGITQSPKYLFRKEGQNVTLSCEQNLNHDAMYWYRQDPGQGLRLIYYSQIVNDFQKGDIAEGYSVSREKKESFPLTVTSAQKNPTAFYLCASGLAGVHEQFFGPGTRLTVL.

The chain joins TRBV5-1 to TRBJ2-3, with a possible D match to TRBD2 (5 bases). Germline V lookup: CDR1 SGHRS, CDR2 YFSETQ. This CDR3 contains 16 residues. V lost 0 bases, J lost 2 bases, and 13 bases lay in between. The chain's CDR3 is CASSLGGEGFTDTQYF. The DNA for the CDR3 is TGCGCCAGCAGCTTGGGTGGAGAGGGCTTCACAGATACGCAGTATTTT.

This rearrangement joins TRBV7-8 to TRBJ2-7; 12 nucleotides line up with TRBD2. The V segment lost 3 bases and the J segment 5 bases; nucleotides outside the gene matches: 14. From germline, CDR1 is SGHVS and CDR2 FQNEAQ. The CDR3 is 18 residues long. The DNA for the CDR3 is TGTGCCAGCAGCTTCAGCCTTAGACTAGCGGGAGAGTGGGACGAGCAGTACTTC. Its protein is CASSFSLRLAGEWDEQYF.

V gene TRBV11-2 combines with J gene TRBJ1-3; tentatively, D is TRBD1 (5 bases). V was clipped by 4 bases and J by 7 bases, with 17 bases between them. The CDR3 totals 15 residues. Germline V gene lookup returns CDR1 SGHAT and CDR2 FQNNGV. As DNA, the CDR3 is TGTGCCAGCAGCTGGGGGGTCCCGAGAGGGAACACCATATATTTT. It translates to CASSWGVPRGNTIYF.

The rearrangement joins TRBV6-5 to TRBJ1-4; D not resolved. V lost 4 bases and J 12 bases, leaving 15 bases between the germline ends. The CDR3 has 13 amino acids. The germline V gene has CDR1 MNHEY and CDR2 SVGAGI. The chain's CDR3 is CASSSELLAELFF. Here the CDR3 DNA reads TGTGCCAGCAGTTCTGAGCTGCTCGCGGAACTGTTTTTT.

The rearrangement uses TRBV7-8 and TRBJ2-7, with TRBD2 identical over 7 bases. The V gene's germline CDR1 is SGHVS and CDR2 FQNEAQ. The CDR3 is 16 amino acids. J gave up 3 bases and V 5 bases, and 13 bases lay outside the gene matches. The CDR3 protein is CASSLGPGLLVYEQYF. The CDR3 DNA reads TGTGCCAGCAGCCTCGGTCCGGGACTACTCGTCTACGAGCAGTACTTC.

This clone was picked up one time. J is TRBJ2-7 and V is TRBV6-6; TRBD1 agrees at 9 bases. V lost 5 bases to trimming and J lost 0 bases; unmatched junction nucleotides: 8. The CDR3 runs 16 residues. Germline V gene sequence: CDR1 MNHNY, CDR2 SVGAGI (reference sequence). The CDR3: CASSPLGTGSSYEQYF. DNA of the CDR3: TGTGCCAGCAGTCCTTTGGGGACAGGGAGCTCCTACGAGCAGTACTTC.

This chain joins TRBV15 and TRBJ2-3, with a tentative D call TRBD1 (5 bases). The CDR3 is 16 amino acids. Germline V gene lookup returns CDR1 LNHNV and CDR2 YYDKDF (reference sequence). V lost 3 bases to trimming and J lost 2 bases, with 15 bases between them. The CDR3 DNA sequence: TGTGCCACCAGCAGTGAACAGGTCTCCTACACAGATACGCAGTATTTT. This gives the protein CATSSEQVSYTDTQYF.

The CDR3 nucleotides read TGTGCCAGCGCATACTCGGGGGGGAACACTGAAGCTTTCTTT. This sequence encodes CASAYSGGNTEAFF. The chain links TRBV6-1 to TRBJ1-1; D might be TRBD1 (5 bases). The CDR3 consists of 14 residues. V gave up 8 bases and J gave up 1 base, with 14 bases separating them. CDR1 is MNHNS, CDR2 SASEGT, per germline.

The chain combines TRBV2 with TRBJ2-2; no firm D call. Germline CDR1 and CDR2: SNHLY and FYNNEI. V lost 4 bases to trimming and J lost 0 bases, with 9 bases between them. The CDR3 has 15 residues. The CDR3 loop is CASSAARANTGELFF. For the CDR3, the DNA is TGTGCCAGCAGTGCCGCTCGGGCGAACACCGGGGAGCTGTTTTTT.

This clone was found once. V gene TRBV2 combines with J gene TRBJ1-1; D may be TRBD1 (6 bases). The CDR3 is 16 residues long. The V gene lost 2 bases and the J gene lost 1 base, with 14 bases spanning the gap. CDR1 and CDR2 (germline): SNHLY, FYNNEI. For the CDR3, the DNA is TGTGCCAGCAGTGAACGGTTTCAGGGGACGAACACTGAAGCTTTCTTT. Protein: CASSERFQGTNTEAFF.

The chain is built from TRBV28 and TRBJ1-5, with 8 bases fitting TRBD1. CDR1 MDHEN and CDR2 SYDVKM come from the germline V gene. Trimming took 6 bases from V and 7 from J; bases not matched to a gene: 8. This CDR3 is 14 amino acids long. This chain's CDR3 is CASSSGTGRQPQHF. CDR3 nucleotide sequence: TGTGCCAGCAGCTCCGGGACAGGACGCCAGCCCCAGCATTTT.

The CDR3 nucleotides are TGTGCCAGCAGCCCTCCCCGGCGACTAGCAACCGGGGAGCTGTTTTTT. This gives the protein CASSPPRRLATGELFF. The chain employs TRBV7-8 and TRBJ2-2; 7 nucleotides align to TRBD2. Germline loops: CDR1 SGHVS, CDR2 FQNEAQ. V lost 5 bases, J lost 5 bases, and 11 bases stayed unmatched. The CDR3 consists of 16 residues.

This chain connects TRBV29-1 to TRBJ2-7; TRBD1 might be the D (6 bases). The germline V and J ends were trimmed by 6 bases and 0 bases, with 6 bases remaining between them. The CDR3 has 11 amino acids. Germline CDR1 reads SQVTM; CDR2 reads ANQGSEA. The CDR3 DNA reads TGCAGCGTGGACAGCTCCTACGAGCAGTACTTC. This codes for CSVDSSYEQYF.

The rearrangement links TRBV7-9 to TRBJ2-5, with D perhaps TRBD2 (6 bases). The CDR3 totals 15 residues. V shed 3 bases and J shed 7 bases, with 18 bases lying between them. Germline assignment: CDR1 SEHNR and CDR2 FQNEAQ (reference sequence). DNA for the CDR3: TGTGCCAGCAGCTTTGGGACTCCGCAGGGTGTGACCCAGTACTTC. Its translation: CASSFGTPQGVTQYF.

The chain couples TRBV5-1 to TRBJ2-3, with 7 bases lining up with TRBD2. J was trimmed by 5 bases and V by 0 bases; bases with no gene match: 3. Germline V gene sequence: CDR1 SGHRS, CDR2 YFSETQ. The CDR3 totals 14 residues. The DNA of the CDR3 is TGCGCCAGCAGCTTGGGACTAGCAGGAGATACGCAGTATTTT. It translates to CASSLGLAGDTQYF.

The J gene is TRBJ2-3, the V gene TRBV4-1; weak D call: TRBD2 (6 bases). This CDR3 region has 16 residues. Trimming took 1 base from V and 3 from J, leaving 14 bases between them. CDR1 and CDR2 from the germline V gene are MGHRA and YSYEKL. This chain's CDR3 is CASSQGTSSETDTQYF. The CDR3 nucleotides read TGCGCCAGCAGCCAAGGAACGTCTAGCGAGACAGATACGCAGTATTTT.

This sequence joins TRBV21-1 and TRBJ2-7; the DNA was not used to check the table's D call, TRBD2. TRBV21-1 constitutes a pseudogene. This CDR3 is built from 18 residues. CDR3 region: CASSKKEPPSAFAYEQYF. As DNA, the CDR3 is TGTGCCAGCAGCAAGAAGGAGCCTCCTAGCGCATTCGCCTACGAGCAGTACTTC.

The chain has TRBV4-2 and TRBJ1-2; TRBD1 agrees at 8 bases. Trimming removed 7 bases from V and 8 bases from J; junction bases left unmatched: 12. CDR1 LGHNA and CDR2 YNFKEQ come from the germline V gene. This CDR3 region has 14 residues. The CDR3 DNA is TGTGCCAGCAACCTCGGGCAGGGGGCGGGAGGCTACACCTTC. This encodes CASNLGQGAGGYTF.

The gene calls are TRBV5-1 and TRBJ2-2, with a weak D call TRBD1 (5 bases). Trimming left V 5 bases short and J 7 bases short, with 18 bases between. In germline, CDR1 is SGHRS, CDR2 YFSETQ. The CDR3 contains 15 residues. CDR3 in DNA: TGCGCCAGCAGAGTAACCCAGGGTACCAGCGGGGAGCTGTTTTTT. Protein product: CASRVTQGTSGELFF.

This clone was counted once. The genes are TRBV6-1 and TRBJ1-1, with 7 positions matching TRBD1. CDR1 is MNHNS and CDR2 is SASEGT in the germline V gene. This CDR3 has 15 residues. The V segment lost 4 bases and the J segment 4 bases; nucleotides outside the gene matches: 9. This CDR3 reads CASSAAQGVSTEAFF. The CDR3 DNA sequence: TGTGCCAGCAGTGCCGCTCAGGGGGTGTCCACTGAAGCTTTCTTT.

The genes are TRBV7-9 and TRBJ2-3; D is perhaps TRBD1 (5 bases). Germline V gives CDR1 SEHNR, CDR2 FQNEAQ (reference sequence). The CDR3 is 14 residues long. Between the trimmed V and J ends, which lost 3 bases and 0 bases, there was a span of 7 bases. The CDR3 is CASSLDISTDTQYF. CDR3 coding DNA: TGTGCCAGCAGCTTGGACATCAGCACAGATACGCAGTATTTT.

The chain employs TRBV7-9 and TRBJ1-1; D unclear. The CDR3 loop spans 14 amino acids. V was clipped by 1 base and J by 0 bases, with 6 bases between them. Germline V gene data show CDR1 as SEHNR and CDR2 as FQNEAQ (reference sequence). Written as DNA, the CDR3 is TGTGCCAGCAGCTTAGAAGCTATGAACACTGAAGCTTTCTTT. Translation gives CASSLEAMNTEAFF.

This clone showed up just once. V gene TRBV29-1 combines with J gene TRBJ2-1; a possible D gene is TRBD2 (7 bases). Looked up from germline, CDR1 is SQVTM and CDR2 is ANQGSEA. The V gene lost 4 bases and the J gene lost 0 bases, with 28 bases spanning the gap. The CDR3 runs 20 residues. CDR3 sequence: CSVGGGGAANTAYSYNEQFF. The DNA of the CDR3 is TGCAGCGTTGGGGGAGGGGGGGCGGCCAACACAGCTTACTCCTACAATGAGCAGTTCTTC.